The 8 T cell receptor beta chains below were found in one sample sequenced in a study of blood T cell repertoires in COVID-19. Some clones are missing from TCRdb's copy, which holds only in-frame ones; the method was immunoSEQ multiplex PCR. Of approximately 260,000 clones in the sample, just under 90% were seen once. Material for sequencing was PBMCs or T cells enriched from blood (not recorded which). The receptors were sampled from a woman aged 55-70 years who had recovered from COVID-19.

This clone was seen only once. The CDR3 region has the DNA TGTGCCAGTAGTATAACAGGGGGCGTTGATTCACCCCTCCACTTT. As protein: CASSITGGVDSPLHF. The chain combines TRBV19 with TRBJ1-6, with 9 nucleotides matching TRBD1. CDR1 is LNHDA, CDR2 SQIVND, per germline (reference sequence). J was trimmed by 8 bases and V by 2 bases; bases with no gene match: 4. CDR3 size: 15 residues.

This clone has just one count. This chain links TRBV7-9 with TRBJ2-5, with a possible D match to TRBD2 (5 bases). This CDR3 comprises 14 residues. Germline CDR1 reads SEHNR; CDR2 reads FQNEAQ (reference sequence). The V end was cut by 2 bases, the J end by 2 bases, with 9 bases between. CDR3 region: CASSLSPGQETQYF. As DNA, the CDR3 is TGTGCCAGCAGCTTAAGTCCGGGACAAGAGACCCAGTACTTC.

The chain couples TRBV5-1 to TRBJ2-5, with TRBD2 matching over 7 bases. This CDR3 is 14 amino acids long. The junction had 7 bases not matched to a gene; V was cut back by 4 bases and J by 4 bases. Germline loops: CDR1 SGHRS, CDR2 YFSETQ. CDR3 DNA: TGCGCCAGCAGCCCCACGGGGGGTCCAGAGACCCAGTACTTC. Translation: CASSPTGGPETQYF.

The rearrangement uses TRBV19 and TRBJ2-2, with 7 bases lining up with TRBD2. J gave up 4 bases and V 6 bases, and 11 bases lay outside the gene matches. CDR3 length equals 16 residues. CDR1 LNHDA and CDR2 SQIVND come from the germline V gene (reference sequence). CDR3 coding DNA: TGTGCCAGTAGCCCCGAGACAGCGGGACCCACCGGGGAGCTGTTTTTT. This translates into CASSPETAGPTGELFF.

The J gene is TRBJ1-3, the V gene TRBV28; D is undetermined. This CDR3 has 15 amino acids. The V and J ends lost 1 base and 0 bases respectively, with 7 bases between them. Germline lookup yields CDR1 MDHEN and CDR2 SYDVKM. CDR3 DNA: TGTGCCAGCAGTTTATACGGGTCCTCTGGAAACACCATATATTTT. This codes for CASSLYGSSGNTIYF.

The CDR3 nucleotides are TGCGCCAGCAAACCCACTGACAGGGAGAGTCCTGAAGCTTTCTTT. This encodes CASKPTDRESPEAFF. The chain has TRBV5-1 and TRBJ1-1, with 7 bases aligning to TRBD1. The length of the CDR3 is 15 residues. The junction had 14 bases not matched to a gene; V was cut back by 6 bases and J by 6 bases. Germline V gene data show CDR1 as SGHRS and CDR2 as YFSETQ. The entire variable domain, with the rest obtained from reference TRBV5-1 and TRBJ1-1, is as follows: KAGVTQTPRYLIKTRGQQVTLSCSPISGHRSVSWYQQTPGQGLQFLFEYFSETQRNKGNFPGRFSGRQFSNSRSEMNVSTLELGDSALYLCASKPTDRESPEAFFGQGTRLTVV.

The table lists this clone with a count of one. The chain employs TRBV29-1 and TRBJ1-2, with D unclear. The CDR3 extends over 11 amino acids. The V end lost 6 bases, the J end lost 8 bases, and 13 bases lay between the germline ends. The V gene's germline CDR1 is SQVTM and CDR2 ANQGSEA. CDR3 protein: CSVGTERGYTF. CDR3 nucleotides: TGCAGCGTCGGAACTGAGCGAGGCTACACCTTC.

This clone appeared a single time. This chain joins TRBV10-1 and TRBJ1-1; TRBD1 matches at 8 bases. This CDR3 has 16 amino acids. J was trimmed by 0 bases and V by 4 bases; bases with no gene match: 7. CDR1 and CDR2 (germline): WNHNN, SYGVQD (reference sequence). In DNA form, the CDR3 reads TGCGCCAGCAGTGGTGGACAGGGAATCATGAACACTGAAGCTTTCTTT. It specifies CASSGGQGIMNTEAFF.